The subject of this entry is one T cell receptor (beta chain). TCRdb reprocessed the 5' RACE reads with MiXCR, giving one entry per CDR3 protein. The repertoire holds around 47,000 distinct CDR3 sequences, roughly a tenth seen once, with roughly 9% in the top ten. This entry comes from a study of early T cells in non-severe SARS-CoV-2 infection. Germline values: CDR1 SGHTA, CDR2 FQGTGA. Trimming stripped 6 bases from V and 2 bases from J, with 6 bases between. The CDR3 is 12 amino acids. The sample comprised whole blood. This TCR came from an adult who was a healthcare worker with PCR-confirmed SARS-CoV-2 infection or an uninfected control (not recorded which). The rearrangement links TRBV7-3 to TRBJ2-3; D may correspond to TRBD1 or TRBD2 (5 bases each). The CDR3 spells CASRGPTDTQYF. DNA of the CDR3: TGTGCCAGCAGGGGACCCACAGATACGCAGTATTTT.